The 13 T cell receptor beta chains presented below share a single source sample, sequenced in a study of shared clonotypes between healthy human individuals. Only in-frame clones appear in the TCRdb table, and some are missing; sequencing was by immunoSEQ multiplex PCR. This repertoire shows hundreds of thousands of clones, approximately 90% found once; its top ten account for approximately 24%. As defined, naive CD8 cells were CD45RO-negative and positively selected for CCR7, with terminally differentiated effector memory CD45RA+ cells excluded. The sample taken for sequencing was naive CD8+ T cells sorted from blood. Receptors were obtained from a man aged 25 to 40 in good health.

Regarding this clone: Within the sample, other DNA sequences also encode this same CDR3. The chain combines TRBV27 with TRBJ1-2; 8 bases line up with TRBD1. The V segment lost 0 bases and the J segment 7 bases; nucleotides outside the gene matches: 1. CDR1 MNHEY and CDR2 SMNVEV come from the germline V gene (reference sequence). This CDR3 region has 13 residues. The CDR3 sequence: CASSLSTGVGYTF. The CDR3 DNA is TGTGCCAGCAGTTTATCGACAGGGGTTGGCTACACCTTC.

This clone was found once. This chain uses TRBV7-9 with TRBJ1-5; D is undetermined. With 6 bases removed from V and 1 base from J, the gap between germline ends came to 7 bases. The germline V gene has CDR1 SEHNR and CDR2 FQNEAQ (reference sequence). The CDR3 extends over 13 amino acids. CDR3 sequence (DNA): TGTGCCAGCAGTCAAACGAGCAATCAGCCCCAGCATTTT. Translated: CASSQTSNQPQHF.

The chain's CDR3 is CASSQGTLTDTQYF. CDR3 nucleotide sequence: TGTGCCAGCAGTCAGGGGACTCTCACAGATACGCAGTATTTT. V gene TRBV11-2 combines with J gene TRBJ2-3; D could derive from TRBD1 or TRBD2 (6 bases each). V was clipped by 6 bases and J by 2 bases, with 12 bases between them. CDR1 SGHAT and CDR2 FQNNGV come from the germline V gene. The CDR3 is 14 residues long.

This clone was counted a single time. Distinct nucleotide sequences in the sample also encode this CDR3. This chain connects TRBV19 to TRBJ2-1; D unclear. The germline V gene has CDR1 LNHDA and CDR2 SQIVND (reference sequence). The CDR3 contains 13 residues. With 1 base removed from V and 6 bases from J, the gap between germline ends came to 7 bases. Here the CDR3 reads CASSIVRGNEQFF. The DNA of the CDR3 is TGTGCCAGTAGTATAGTCCGAGGCAATGAGCAGTTCTTC.

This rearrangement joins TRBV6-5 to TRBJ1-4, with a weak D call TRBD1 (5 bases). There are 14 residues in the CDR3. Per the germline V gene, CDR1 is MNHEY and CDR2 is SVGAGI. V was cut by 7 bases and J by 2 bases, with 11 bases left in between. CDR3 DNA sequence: TGTGCCAGCAAGGCAGGGTTTACTAATGAAAAACTGTTTTTT. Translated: CASKAGFTNEKLFF.

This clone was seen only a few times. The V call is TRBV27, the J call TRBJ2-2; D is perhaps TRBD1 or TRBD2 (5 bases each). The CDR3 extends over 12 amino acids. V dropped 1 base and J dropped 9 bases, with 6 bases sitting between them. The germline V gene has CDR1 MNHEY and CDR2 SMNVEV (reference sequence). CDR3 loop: CASSLWGRELFF. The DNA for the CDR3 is TGTGCCAGCAGTTTATGGGGGAGGGAGCTGTTTTTT.

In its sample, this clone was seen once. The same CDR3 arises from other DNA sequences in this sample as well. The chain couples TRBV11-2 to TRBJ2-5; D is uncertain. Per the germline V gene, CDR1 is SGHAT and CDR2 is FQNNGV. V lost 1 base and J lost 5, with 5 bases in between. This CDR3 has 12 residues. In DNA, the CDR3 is TGTGCCAGCAGCTTAGCCGGGGAGACCCAGTACTTC. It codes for CASSLAGETQYF.

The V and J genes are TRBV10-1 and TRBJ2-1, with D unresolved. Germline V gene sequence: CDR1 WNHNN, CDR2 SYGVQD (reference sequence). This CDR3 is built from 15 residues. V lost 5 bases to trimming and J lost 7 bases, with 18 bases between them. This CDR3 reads CASSPGPQGPNEQFF. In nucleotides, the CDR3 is TGCGCCAGCAGTCCGGGCCCCCAAGGACCTAATGAGCAGTTCTTC.

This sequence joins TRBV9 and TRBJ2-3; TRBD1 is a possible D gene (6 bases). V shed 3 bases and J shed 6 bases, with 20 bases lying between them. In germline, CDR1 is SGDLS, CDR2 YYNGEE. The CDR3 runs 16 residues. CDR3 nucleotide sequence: TGTGCCAGCAGCGCCCCACAGGGTGTCGAGGGGGATACGCAGTATTTT. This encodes CASSAPQGVEGDTQYF. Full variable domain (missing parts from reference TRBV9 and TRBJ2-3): DSGVTQTPKHLITATGQRVTLRCSPRSGDLSVYWYQQSLDQGLQFLIQYYNGEERAKGNILERFSAQQFPDLHSELNLSSLELGDSALYFCASSAPQGVEGDTQYFGPGTRLTVL.

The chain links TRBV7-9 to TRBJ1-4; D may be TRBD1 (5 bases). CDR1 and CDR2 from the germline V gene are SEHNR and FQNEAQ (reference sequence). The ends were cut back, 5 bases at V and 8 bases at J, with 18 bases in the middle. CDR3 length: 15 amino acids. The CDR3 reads CASSPGQGQQEKLFF. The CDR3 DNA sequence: TGTGCCAGCAGCCCTGGGCAGGGCCAGCAAGAAAAACTGTTTTTT.

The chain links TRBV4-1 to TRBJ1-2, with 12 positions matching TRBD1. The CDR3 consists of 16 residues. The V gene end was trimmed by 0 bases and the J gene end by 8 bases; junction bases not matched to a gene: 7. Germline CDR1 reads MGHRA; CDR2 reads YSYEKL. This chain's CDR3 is CASSQDFGTGGVGYTF. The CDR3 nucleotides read TGCGCCAGCAGCCAAGATTTTGGGACAGGGGGCGTCGGCTACACCTTC.

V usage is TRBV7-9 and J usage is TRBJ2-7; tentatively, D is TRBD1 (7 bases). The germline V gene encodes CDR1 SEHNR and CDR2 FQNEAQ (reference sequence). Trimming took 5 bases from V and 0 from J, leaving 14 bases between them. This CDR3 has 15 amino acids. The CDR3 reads CASSHWRDSSYEQYF. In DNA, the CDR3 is TGTGCCAGCAGCCACTGGAGGGACAGCTCCTACGAGCAGTACTTC.

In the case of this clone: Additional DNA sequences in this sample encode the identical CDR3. CDR3 region: CASSPRTGLNTEAFF. In DNA, the CDR3 is TGTGCCAGCAGTCCCCGGACAGGGCTGAACACTGAAGCTTTCTTT. The genes are TRBV27 and TRBJ1-1, with 8 bases identical to TRBD1. The CDR3 sequence is 15 residues long. Germline V gene data show CDR1 as MNHEY and CDR2 as SMNVEV (reference sequence). Trimming took 5 bases from V and 0 from J; bases not matched to a gene: 5.